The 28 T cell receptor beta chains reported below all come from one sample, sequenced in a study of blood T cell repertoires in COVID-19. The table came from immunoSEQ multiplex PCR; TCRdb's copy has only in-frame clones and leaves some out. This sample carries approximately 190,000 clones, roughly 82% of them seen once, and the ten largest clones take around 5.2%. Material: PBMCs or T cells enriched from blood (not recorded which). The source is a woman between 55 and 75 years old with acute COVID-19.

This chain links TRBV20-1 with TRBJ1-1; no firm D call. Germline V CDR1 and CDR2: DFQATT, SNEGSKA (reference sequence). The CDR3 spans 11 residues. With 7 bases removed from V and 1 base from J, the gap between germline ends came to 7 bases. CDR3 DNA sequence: TGCAGTGTCCGACAGAACACTGAAGCTTTCTTT. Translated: CSVRQNTEAFF.

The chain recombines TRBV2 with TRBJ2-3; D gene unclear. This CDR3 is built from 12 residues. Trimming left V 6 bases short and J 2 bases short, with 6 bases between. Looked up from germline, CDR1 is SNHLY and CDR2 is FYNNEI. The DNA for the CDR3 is TGTGCCAGCAGACTTATCACAGATACGCAGTATTTT. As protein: CASRLITDTQYF.

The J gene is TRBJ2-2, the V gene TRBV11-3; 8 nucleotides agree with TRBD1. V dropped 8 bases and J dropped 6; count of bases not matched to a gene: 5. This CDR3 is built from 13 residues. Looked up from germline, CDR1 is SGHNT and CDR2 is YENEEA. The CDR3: CASSSRGPGELFF. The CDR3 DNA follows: TGTGCCAGCTCCTCCAGGGGGCCCGGGGAGCTGTTTTTT.

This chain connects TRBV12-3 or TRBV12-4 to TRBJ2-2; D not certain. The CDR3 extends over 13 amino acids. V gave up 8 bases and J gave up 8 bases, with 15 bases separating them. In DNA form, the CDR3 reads TGTGCCAGCGCCTTGGCCGTCCCGGGGGAGCTGTTTTTT. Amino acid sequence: CASALAVPGELFF.

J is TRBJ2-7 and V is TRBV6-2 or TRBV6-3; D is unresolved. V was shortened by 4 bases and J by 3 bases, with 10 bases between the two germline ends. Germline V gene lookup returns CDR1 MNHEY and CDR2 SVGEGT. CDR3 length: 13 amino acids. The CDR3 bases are TGTGCCAGCAGTTGGAGCAGCCTCTACGAGCAGTACGTC. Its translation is CASSWSSLYEQYV.

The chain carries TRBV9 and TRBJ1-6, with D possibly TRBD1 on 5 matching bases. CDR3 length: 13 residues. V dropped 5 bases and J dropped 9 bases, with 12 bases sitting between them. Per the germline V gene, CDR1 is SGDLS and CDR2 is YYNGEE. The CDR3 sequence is CASSSTTVSPLHF. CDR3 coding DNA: TGTGCCAGCAGTTCGACGACAGTTTCACCCCTCCACTTT.

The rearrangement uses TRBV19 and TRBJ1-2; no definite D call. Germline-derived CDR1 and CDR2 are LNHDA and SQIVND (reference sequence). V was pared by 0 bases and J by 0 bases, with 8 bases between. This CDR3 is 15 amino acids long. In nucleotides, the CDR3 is TGTGCCAGTAGTATAGAACCTATCCCTAACTATGGCTACACCTTC. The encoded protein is CASSIEPIPNYGYTF.

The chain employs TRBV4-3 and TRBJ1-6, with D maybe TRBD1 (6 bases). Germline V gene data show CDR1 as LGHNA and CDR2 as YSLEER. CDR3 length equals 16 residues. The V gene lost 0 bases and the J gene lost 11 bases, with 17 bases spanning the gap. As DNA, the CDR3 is TGCGCCAGCAGCCAAGATGGACAGCTTTCCGGCACACCCCTCCACTTT. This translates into CASSQDGQLSGTPLHF.

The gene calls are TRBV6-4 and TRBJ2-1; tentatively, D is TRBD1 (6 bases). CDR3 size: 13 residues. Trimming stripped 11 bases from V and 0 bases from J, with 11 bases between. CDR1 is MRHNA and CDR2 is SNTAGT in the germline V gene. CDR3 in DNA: TGTGCCGGACAGTTAAGCTCCTACAATGAGCAGTTCTTC. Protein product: CAGQLSSYNEQFF.

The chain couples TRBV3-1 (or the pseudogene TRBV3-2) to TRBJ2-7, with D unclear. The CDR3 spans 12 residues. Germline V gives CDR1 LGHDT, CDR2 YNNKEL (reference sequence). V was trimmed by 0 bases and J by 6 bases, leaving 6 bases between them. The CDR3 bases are TGTGCCAGCAGCCAAGATTCTAGCGAGCAGTACTTC. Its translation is CASSQDSSEQYF.

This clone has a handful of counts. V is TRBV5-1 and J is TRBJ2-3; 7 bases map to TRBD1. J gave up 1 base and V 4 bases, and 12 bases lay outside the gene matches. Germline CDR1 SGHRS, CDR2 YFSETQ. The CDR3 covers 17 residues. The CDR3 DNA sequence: TGCGCCAGCAGCAGGGGGCCGTTAGACAGGGGCACAGATACGCAGTATTTT. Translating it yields CASSRGPLDRGTDTQYF.

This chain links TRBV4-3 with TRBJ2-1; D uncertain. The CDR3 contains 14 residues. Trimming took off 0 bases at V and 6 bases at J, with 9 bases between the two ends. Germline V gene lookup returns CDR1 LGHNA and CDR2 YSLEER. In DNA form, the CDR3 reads TGCGCCAGCAGCCAAGAGGGCAAATCCAATGAGCAGTTCTTC. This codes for CASSQEGKSNEQFF.

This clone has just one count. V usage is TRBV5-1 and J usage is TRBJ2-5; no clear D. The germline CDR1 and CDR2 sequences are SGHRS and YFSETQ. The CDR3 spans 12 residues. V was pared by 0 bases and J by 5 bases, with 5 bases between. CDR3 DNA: TGCGCCAGCAGCTTGGCCCTGGAGACCCAGTACTTC. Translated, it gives CASSLALETQYF.

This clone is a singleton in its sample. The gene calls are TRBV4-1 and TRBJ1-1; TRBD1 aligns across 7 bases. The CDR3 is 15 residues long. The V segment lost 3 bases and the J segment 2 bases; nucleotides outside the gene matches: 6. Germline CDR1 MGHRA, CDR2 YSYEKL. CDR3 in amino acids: CASSHATGVNTEAFF. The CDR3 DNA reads TGCGCCAGCAGCCACGCAACAGGGGTCAACACTGAAGCTTTCTTT.

The CDR3 nucleotides read TGTGCCTGGAGTCACAGGTTGAATCAGCCCCAGCATTTT. This gives the protein CAWSHRLNQPQHF. The chain employs TRBV30 and TRBJ1-5, with a weak D call TRBD1 (5 bases). Trimming took 2 bases from V and 4 from J, leaving 9 bases between them. The CDR3 sequence is 13 residues long. The V gene's germline CDR1 is GTSNPN and CDR2 SVGIG (reference sequence).

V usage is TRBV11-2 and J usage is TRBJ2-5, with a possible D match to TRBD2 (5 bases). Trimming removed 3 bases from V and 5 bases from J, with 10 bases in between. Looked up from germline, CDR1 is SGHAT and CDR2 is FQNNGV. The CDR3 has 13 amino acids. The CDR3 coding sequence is TGTGCCAGCAGCTTTAATAGCGCCGAGACCCAGTACTTC. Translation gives CASSFNSAETQYF.

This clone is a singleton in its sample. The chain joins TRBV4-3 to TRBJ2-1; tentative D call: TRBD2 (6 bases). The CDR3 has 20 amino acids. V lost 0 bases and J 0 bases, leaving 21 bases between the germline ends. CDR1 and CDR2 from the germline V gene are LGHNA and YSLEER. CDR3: CASSQELSGRTRSSYNEQFF. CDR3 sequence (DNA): TGCGCCAGCAGCCAAGAGTTGTCCGGGAGAACTAGAAGCTCCTACAATGAGCAGTTCTTC.

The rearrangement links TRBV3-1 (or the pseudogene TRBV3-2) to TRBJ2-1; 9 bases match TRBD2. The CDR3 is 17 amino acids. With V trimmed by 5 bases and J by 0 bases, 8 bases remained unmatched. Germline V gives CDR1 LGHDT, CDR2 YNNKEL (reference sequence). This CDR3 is CASSSWTSDTSYNEQFF. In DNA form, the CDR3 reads TGTGCCAGCAGCTCGTGGACTAGCGACACCTCCTACAATGAGCAGTTCTTC.

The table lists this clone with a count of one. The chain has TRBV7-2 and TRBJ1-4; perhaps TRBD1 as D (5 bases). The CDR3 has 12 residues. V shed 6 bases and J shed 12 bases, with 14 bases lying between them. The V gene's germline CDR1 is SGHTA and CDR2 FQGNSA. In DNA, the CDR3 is TGTGCCAGCAGTTACAGGAGTTCGGAACTGTTTTTT. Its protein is CASSYRSSELFF.

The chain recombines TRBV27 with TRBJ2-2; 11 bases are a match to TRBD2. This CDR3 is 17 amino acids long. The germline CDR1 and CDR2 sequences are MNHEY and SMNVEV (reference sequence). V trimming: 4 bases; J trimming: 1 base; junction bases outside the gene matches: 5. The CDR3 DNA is TGTGCCAGCAGTTATAGGACTAGCGGGCTGAACACCGGGGAGCTGTTTTTT. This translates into CASSYRTSGLNTGELFF.

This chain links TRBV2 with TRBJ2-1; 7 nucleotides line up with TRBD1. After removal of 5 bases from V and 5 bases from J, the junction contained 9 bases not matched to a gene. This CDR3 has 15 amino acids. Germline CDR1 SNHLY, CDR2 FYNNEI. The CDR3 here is CASSSGTAVNNEQFF. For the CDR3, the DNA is TGTGCCAGCAGTTCCGGGACAGCGGTGAACAATGAGCAGTTCTTC.

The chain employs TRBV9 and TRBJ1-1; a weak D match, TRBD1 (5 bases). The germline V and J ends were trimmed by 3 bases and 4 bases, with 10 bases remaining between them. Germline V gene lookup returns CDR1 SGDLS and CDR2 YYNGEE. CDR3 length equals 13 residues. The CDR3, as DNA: TGTGCCAGCAGCGGGGGCGACGGCACTGAAGCTTTCTTT. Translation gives CASSGGDGTEAFF.

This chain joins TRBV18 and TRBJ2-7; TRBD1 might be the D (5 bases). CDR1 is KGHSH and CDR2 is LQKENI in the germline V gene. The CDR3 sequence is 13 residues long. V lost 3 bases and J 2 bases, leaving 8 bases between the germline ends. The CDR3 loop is CASSPQGPYEQYF. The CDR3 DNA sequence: TGTGCCAGCTCACCTCAGGGTCCCTACGAGCAGTACTTC.

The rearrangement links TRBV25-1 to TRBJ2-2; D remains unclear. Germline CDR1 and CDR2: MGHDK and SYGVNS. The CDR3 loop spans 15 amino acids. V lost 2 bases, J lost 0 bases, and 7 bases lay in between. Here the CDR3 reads CASSEVTTNTGELFF. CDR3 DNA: TGTGCCAGCAGTGAAGTGACAACGAACACCGGGGAGCTGTTTTTT.

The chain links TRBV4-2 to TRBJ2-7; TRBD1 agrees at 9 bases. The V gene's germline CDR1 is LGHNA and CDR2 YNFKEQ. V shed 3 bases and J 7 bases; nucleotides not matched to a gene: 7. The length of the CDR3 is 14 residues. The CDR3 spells CASSHRDREREQYF. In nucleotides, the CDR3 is TGTGCCAGCAGCCATCGGGACAGGGAACGGGAGCAGTACTTC.

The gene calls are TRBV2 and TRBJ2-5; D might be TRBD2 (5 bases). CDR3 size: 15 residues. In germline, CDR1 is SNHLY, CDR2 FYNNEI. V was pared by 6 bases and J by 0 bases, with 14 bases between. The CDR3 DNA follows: TGTGCCAGCAGGGACCTCGGGGTGTACCAAGAGACCCAGTACTTC. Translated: CASRDLGVYQETQYF.

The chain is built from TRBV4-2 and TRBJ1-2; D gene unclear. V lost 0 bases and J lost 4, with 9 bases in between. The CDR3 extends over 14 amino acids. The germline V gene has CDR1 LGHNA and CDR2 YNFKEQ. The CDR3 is CASSQETVRYGYTF. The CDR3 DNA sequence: TGTGCCAGCAGCCAAGAAACGGTGCGCTATGGCTACACCTTC.

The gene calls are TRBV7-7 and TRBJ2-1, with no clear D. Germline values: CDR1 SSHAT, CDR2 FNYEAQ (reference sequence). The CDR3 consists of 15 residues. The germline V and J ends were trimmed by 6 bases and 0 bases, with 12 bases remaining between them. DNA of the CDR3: TGTGCCAGCAGACCAGTAACCCCCTCCTACAATGAGCAGTTCTTC. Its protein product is CASRPVTPSYNEQFF.